The rows below give T cell receptor beta chains drawn from one sample of a study of blood T cell repertoires in COVID-19. The repertoire was sequenced with immunoSEQ multiplex PCR; TCRdb's copy has only in-frame clones and lacks some. The table lists around 220,000 clones, 75% to 90% of them singletons, with roughly 5% in the top ten. Sequencing used peripheral blood. The receptors derive from a human donor in a cohort sampled during active COVID-19. CDR3s include the opening cysteine and the closing phenylalanine or tryptophan. The D gene is left open where the match is weak. For some rows the clone size is stated as once, few or many, or as a class when expanded; others skip it.

J gene | D gene | clone size | V gene | CDR3 DNA | CDR3 protein
TRBJ2-7 | - | - | TRBV6-5 | TGTGCCAGCAGTTCACTAGGTCGAGGATTCGAGCAGTACTTC | CASSSLGRGFEQYF
TRBJ2-1 | TRBD2 | - | TRBV30 | TGTGCCTGGAGGGCCAGCGGGAGGGCAAATGAGCAGTTCTTC | CAWRASGRANEQFF
TRBJ1-2 | - | few | TRBV5-1 | TGCGCCAGCAGCTTGGCCCAACGGGGCTACACCTTC | CASSLAQRGYTF
TRBJ2-3 | - | - | TRBV6-2/TRBV6-3 | TGTGCCAGCAGTTCGGGACACCTTAGCACAGATACGCAGTATTTT | CASSSGHLSTDTQYF
TRBJ1-2 | TRBD1 | - | TRBV27 | TGTGCCAGCAGTACGAGACAGGGTGGCTACACCTTC | CASSTRQGGYTF
TRBJ1-2 | TRBD1 | few | TRBV28 | TGTGCCAGCAGTTTATTGGACAGGGGGTATGGCTACACCTTC | CASSLLDRGYGYTF
TRBJ2-3 | - | - | TRBV6-5 | TGTGCCAGCAGTTTTATCAGTAGCAGGGGAGCAGATACGCAGTATTTT | CASSFISSRGADTQYF
TRBJ2-5 | TRBD2 | - | TRBV29-1 | TGCAGCGTTACTAGCGATTGGGAGACCCAGTACTTC | CSVTSDWETQYF
TRBJ2-7 | TRBD1 | - | TRBV7-2 | TGTGCCAGCAGCCCCCGGACAGGGGCCTCCTACGAGCAGTACTTC | CASSPRTGASYEQYF
TRBJ2-4 | - | - | TRBV7-6 | TGTGCCAGCAGCTTAGCGGGAGAGGTAAACATTCAGTACTTC | CASSLAGEVNIQYF
TRBJ1-1 | - | - | TRBV5-1 | TGCGCCAGCAGCTCCCAAGGGGGTAAGAACACTGAAGCTTTCTTT | CASSSQGGKNTEAFF
TRBJ2-7 | TRBD2 | - | TRBV7-9 | TGTGCCAGCAGCTTAGGCGGGAGGAGAAACGAGCAGTACTTC | CASSLGGRRNEQYF
TRBJ1-6 | TRBD1 | - | TRBV5-8 | TGTGCCAGCAGAGTCTCGGGGGACAGGGCAAATTCACCCCTCCACTTT | CASRVSGDRANSPLHF
TRBJ2-5 | TRBD1 | - | TRBV7-2 | TGTGCCAGCAGCTTATCCAAGGGGACAGGGGCCCAGTACTTC | CASSLSKGTGAQYF
TRBJ2-2 | TRBD1 | once | TRBV5-6 | TGTGCCAGCAGCTTGGATATCGGGACAGTGACCGGGGAGCTGTTTTTT | CASSLDIGTVTGELFF
TRBJ1-1 | - | - | TRBV4-1 | TGCGCCAGCAGCCATCGAGGTAACACTGAAGCTTTCTTT | CASSHRGNTEAFF
TRBJ2-7 | - | few | TRBV4-2 | TGTGCCAGCAGCCACAGGACGGGATCCTACGAGCAGTACTTC | CASSHRTGSYEQYF
TRBJ1-1 | TRBD1 | - | TRBV7-9 | TGTGCCAGCAGCTTAACAGGGGCAGGGGCTGAAGCTTTCTTT | CASSLTGAGAEAFF
TRBJ2-7 | TRBD2 | - | TRBV29-1 | TGCAGCGTTGAGTTGGGACTAGGAGGTGACGAGCAGTACTTC | CSVELGLGGDEQYF
TRBJ2-7 | TRBD1 | - | TRBV14 | TGTGCCAGCAACCGACAGGGCCCGGTCAACGAGCAGTACTTC | CASNRQGPVNEQYF
TRBJ1-2 | TRBD1 | - | TRBV7-2 | TGTGCCAGCAGCGGAGGGACAGGGGCCTATGGCTACACCTTC | CASSGGTGAYGYTF
TRBJ1-2 | - | - | TRBV12-1 | TGTGCCAGCAGCCCTACCCTGCTCAACTATGGCTACACCTTC | CASSPTLLNYGYTF
TRBJ2-7 | TRBD2 | - | TRBV10-3 | TGTGCCATCAGTGAGTCAATAGCGGGAGACCTCGGGCTATACGAGCAGTACTTC | CAISESIAGDLGLYEQYF